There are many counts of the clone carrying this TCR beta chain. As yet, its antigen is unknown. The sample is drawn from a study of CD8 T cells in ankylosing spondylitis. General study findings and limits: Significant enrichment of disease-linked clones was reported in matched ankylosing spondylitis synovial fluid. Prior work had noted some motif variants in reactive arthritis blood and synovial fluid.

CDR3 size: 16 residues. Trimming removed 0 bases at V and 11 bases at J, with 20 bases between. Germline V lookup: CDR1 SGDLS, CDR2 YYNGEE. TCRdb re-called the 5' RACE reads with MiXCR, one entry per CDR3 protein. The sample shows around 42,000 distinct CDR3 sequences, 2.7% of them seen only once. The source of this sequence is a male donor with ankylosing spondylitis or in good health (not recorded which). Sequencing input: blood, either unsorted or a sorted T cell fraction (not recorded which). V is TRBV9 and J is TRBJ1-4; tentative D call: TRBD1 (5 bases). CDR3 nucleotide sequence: TGTGCCAGCAGCGTAGCTTCGGGACCTACAGGTGGGAAACTGTTTTTT. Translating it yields CASSVASGPTGGKLFF.